Listed here are 18 T cell receptor beta chains from one sample, sequenced in a study of cytomegalovirus exposure and HLA in healthy donors. Researchers ran the PCR with 60 Vbeta and 13 Jbeta primers. Using immunoSEQ multiplex PCR, the repertoire was profiled, and TCRdb retains in-frame clones only, with some absent. There are over 85,000 clones in the sample; under 80% occur only once, and about 2% lies in the top ten. Specimen: PBMCs. All receptors come from a man aged 35 to 55 in good health and CMV-seronegative.

The chain has TRBV9 and TRBJ2-1; the D gene is possibly TRBD2 (6 bases). The length of the CDR3 is 14 residues. V dropped 0 bases and J dropped 5 bases, with 9 bases sitting between them. Germline V gives CDR1 SGDLS, CDR2 YYNGEE. The CDR3 spells CASSVGGEHNEQFF. As DNA, the CDR3 is TGTGCCAGCAGCGTAGGCGGGGAGCACAATGAGCAGTTCTTC.

In DNA form, the CDR3 reads TGTGCCAGTACCCCTGCCCGACTAGCGGGAGCGACGAACACCGGGGAGCTGTTTTTT. This codes for CASTPARLAGATNTGELFF. This chain joins TRBV19 and TRBJ2-2, with 12 bases identical to TRBD2. V gave up 7 bases and J gave up 0 bases; unmatched junction bases: 12. Germline V CDR1 and CDR2: LNHDA, SQIVND (reference sequence). The CDR3 runs 19 residues.

The chain recombines TRBV7-9 with TRBJ2-5, with 7 bases that match TRBD2. The J call may be mistaken, given a closer DNA end match to TRBJ2-7. The CDR3 loop spans 13 amino acids. Germline V lookup: CDR1 SEHNR, CDR2 FQNEAQ (reference sequence). The CDR3 reads CASSSGLVYEQYF. Written as DNA, the CDR3 is TGTGCCAGCAGCTCAGGACTAGTCTACGAGCAGTACTTC.

V usage is TRBV27 and J usage is TRBJ2-7; 7 bases align to TRBD2. The CDR3 runs 16 residues. V lost 5 bases, J lost 9 bases, and 19 bases stayed unmatched. Germline V gives CDR1 MNHEY, CDR2 SMNVEV (reference sequence). This CDR3 is CASSTTIAGSSARQYF. The CDR3 DNA follows: TGTGCCAGCAGTACGACTATAGCGGGCTCGTCGGCAAGGCAGTACTTC.

The rearrangement links TRBV28 to TRBJ2-1; 9 bases fit TRBD1. The trim removed 6 bases at V and 8 bases at J, leaving 14 bases unmatched. Germline assignment: CDR1 MDHEN and CDR2 SYDVKM. The CDR3 extends over 16 amino acids. CDR3 in DNA: TGTGCCAGCAGCTCACCCCCGGGACAGGGTTCCCATGAGCAGTTCTTC. It codes for CASSSPPGQGSHEQFF.

The V call is TRBV11-3, the J call TRBJ2-7; 7 nucleotides line up with TRBD1. The CDR3 covers 14 residues. CDR1 and CDR2 from the germline V gene are SGHNT and YENEEA. The V segment lost 5 bases and the J segment 2 bases; nucleotides outside the gene matches: 6. CDR3 protein: CASSPGTEPYEQYF. The CDR3 bases are TGTGCCAGCAGCCCGGGGACAGAACCCTACGAGCAGTACTTC.

This clone has only a few counts. This chain connects TRBV7-2 to TRBJ2-7, with 11 bases lining up with TRBD2. With V trimmed by 3 bases and J by 3 bases, 4 bases remained unmatched. In germline, CDR1 is SGHTA, CDR2 FQGNSA. The length of the CDR3 is 15 residues. The CDR3 is CASSFTSGSVYEQYF. The CDR3 DNA sequence: TGTGCCAGCAGCTTTACTAGCGGGAGTGTCTACGAGCAGTACTTC.

The chain recombines TRBV5-4 with TRBJ2-7, with 9 bases identical to TRBD1. Germline lookup yields CDR1 SGHNT and CDR2 YYREEE (reference sequence). The CDR3 is made up of 16 amino acids. J gave up 6 bases and V 4 bases, and 14 bases lay outside the gene matches. The CDR3 reads CASSPQTGTGYREQYF. The CDR3 DNA reads as TGTGCCAGCAGCCCTCAGACCGGGACAGGGTATCGCGAGCAGTACTTC.

The chain has TRBV6-1 and TRBJ1-2; tentatively, D is TRBD1 (5 bases). The V end was cut by 11 bases, the J end by 2 bases, with 15 bases between. CDR1 and CDR2 (germline): MNHNS, SASEGT. This CDR3 is built from 13 residues. CDR3 in amino acids: CAGTQGGNYGYTF. CDR3 coding DNA: TGTGCCGGAACCCAGGGCGGCAACTATGGCTACACCTTC.

This chain joins TRBV7-2 and TRBJ2-3; the D gene is possibly TRBD1 (6 bases). The CDR3 loop spans 15 amino acids. Trimming took 1 base from V and 3 from J, leaving 11 bases between them. Germline V lookup: CDR1 SGHTA, CDR2 FQGNSA. This chain's CDR3 is CASSLVGARTDTQYF. Here the CDR3 DNA reads TGTGCCAGCAGCTTAGTGGGGGCTAGGACAGATACGCAGTATTTT.

The V and J genes are TRBV28 and TRBJ1-1, with 9 bases identical to TRBD1. The CDR3 sequence is 15 residues long. Per germline, CDR1 MDHEN and CDR2 SYDVKM. With 1 base clipped from V and 10 bases from J, the junction kept 10 bases outside the gene matches. In DNA, the CDR3 is TGTGCCAGCAGTTTATACTCCCGGGAACAGGGGGCAGCTTTCTTT. This gives the protein CASSLYSREQGAAFF. The full variable domain, in which reference TRBV28 and TRBJ1-1 provide the parts outside the CDR3, is DVKVTQSSRYLVKRTGEKVFLECVQDMDHENMFWYRQDPGLGLRLIYFSYDVKMKEKGDIPEGYSVSREKKERFSLILESASTNQTSMYLCASSLYSREQGAAFFGQGTRLTVV.

The chain has TRBV9 and TRBJ2-3; 7 bases fit TRBD1. Germline lookup yields CDR1 SGDLS and CDR2 YYNGEE. The CDR3 has 15 residues. V gave up 0 bases and J gave up 0 bases; unmatched junction bases: 1. CDR3 region: CASSVVGQSTDTQYF. CDR3 bases: TGTGCCAGCAGCGTAGTGGGACAGAGCACAGATACGCAGTATTTT.

The V call is TRBV11-2, the J call TRBJ2-3; 8 bases fit TRBD1. The germline CDR1 and CDR2 sequences are SGHAT and FQNNGV. V gave up 5 bases and J gave up 3 bases; unmatched junction bases: 16. The CDR3 consists of 18 residues. CDR3 sequence reads: CASSQRNNRGVITDTQYF. The CDR3 DNA sequence: TGTGCCAGCAGCCAAAGAAACAACAGGGGGGTTATAACAGATACGCAGTATTTT.

This chain uses TRBV4-3 with TRBJ2-5; 8 nucleotides match TRBD1. Trimming cost V 0 bases and J 7 bases; bases outside gene matches: 10. The CDR3 extends over 16 amino acids. In germline, CDR1 is LGHNA, CDR2 YSLEER. As DNA, the CDR3 is TGCGCCAGCAGCCAAGAGTTGGTGAGACAGGGGACGACCCAGTACTTC. This gives the protein CASSQELVRQGTTQYF.

In its sample, this clone was seen a few times. V and J are TRBV6-1 and TRBJ1-2; possible D gene TRBD1, 6 bases. Looked up from germline, CDR1 is MNHNS and CDR2 is SASEGT. The CDR3 loop spans 14 amino acids. With 6 bases removed from V and 2 bases from J, the gap between germline ends came to 13 bases. The CDR3 coding sequence is TGTGCCAGCAGACGGACAGCATACAACTATGGCTACACCTTC. Protein: CASRRTAYNYGYTF.

Only one count was recorded for this clone. The chain joins TRBV15 to TRBJ2-6; D not certain. V shed 1 base and J shed 2 bases, with 9 bases lying between them. The CDR3 is 16 residues long. Germline values: CDR1 LNHNV, CDR2 YYDKDF (reference sequence). This CDR3 is CATSRGGFAGANVLTF. The CDR3 nucleotides are TGTGCCACCAGCAGAGGCGGTTTTGCTGGGGCCAACGTCCTGACTTTC.

V and J are TRBV29-1 and TRBJ2-1; no definite D call. The CDR3 consists of 16 residues. The germline gives CDR1 SQVTM, CDR2 ANQGSEA. The germline V and J ends were trimmed by 0 bases and 5 bases, with 17 bases remaining between them. Here the CDR3 reads CSVEEWSSKNDNEQFF. Here the CDR3 DNA reads TGCAGCGTTGAAGAGTGGAGCAGCAAGAATGACAATGAGCAGTTCTTC.

There are a few counts of this clone. V and J are TRBV7-9 and TRBJ1-2, with no clear D. V gave up 1 base and J gave up 0 bases, with 9 bases separating them. This CDR3 has 15 residues. Germline-derived CDR1 and CDR2 are SEHNR and FQNEAQ (reference sequence). CDR3 DNA sequence: TGTGCCAGCAGCTTAGGGAGGAGGACTAACTATGGCTACACCTTC. It encodes CASSLGRRTNYGYTF.